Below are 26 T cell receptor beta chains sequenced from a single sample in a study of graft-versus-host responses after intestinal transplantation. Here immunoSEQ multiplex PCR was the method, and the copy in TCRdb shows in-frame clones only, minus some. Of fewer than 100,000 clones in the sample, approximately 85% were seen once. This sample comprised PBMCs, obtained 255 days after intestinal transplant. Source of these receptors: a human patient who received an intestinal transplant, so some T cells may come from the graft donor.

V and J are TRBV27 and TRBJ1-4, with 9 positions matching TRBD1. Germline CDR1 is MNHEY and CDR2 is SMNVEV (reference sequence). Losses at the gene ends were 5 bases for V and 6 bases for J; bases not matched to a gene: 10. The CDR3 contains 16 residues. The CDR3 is CASSRVGTGRHEKLFF. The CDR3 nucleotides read TGTGCCAGCAGTCGCGTGGGGACAGGGAGACATGAAAAACTGTTTTTT. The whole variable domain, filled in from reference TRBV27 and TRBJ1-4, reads EAQVTQNPRYLITVTGKKLTVTCSQNMNHEYMSWYRQDPGLGLRQIYYSMNVEVTDKGDVPEGYKVSRKEKRNFPLILESPSPNQTSLYFCASSRVGTGRHEKLFFGSGTQLSVL.

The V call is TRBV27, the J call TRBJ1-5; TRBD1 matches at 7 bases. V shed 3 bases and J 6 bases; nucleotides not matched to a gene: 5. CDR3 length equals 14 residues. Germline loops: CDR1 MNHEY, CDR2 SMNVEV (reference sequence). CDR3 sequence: CASSFDRVGQPQHF. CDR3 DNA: TGTGCCAGCAGTTTCGACAGGGTCGGTCAGCCCCAGCATTTT.

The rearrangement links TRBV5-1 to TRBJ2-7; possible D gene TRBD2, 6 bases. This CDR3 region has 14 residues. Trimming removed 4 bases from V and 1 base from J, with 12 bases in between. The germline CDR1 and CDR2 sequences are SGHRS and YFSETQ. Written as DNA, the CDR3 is TGCGCCAGCAGCCCGACTGGGGGGTCCTACGAGCAGTACTTC. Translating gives CASSPTGGSYEQYF.

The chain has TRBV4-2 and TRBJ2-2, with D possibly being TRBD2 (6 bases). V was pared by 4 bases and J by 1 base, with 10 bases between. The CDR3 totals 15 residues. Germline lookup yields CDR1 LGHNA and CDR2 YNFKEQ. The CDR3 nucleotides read TGTGCCAGCAGCCCCCGGGACTTGAACACCGGGGAGCTGTTTTTT. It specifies CASSPRDLNTGELFF.

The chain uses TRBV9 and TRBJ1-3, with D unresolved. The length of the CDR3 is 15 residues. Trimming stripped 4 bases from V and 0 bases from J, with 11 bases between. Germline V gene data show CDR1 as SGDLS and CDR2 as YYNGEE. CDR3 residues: CASSPSGNSGNTIYF. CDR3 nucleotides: TGTGCCAGCAGCCCATCGGGAAACTCTGGAAACACCATATATTTT.

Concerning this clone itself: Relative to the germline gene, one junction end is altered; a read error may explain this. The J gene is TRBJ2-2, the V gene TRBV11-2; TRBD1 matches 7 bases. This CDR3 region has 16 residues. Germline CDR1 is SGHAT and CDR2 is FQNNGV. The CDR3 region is CASSLAGTAKTGELFF. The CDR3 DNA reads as TGTGCCAGCAGCTTAGCCGGGACAGCGAAGACCGGGGAGCTGTTTTTT.

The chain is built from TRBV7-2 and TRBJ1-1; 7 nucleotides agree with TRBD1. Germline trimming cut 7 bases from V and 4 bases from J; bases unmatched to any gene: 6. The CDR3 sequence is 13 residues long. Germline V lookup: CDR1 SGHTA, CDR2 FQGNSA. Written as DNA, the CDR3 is TGTGCCAGCACCCCTCCAGGGGGCACTGAAGCTTTCTTT. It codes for CASTPPGGTEAFF.

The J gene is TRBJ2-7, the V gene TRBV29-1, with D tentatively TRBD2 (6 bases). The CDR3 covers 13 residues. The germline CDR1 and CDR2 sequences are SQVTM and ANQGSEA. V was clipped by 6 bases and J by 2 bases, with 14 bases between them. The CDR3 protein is CSVGDLNTYEQYF. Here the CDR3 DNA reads TGCAGCGTCGGGGACTTAAACACCTACGAGCAGTACTTC.

The CDR3 DNA reads TGTGCCAGTAGTATAAGGGCGGGAGGGCCCTACAATGAGCAGTTCTTC. As protein: CASSIRAGGPYNEQFF. The chain uses TRBV19 and TRBJ2-1; 9 bases match TRBD2. The V segment lost 2 bases and the J segment 2 bases; nucleotides outside the gene matches: 4. CDR3 length equals 16 residues. CDR1 and CDR2 from the germline V gene are LNHDA and SQIVND (reference sequence).

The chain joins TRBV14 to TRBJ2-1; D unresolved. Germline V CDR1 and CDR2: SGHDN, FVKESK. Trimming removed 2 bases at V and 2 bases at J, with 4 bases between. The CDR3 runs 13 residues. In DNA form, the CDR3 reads TGTGCCAGCAGCCAAAACCCCTACAATGAGCAGTTCTTC. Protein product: CASSQNPYNEQFF.

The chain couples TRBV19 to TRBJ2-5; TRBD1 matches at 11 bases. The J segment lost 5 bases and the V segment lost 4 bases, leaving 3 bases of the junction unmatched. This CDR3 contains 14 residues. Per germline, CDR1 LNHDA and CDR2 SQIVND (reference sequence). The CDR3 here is CASSRTGGRETQYF. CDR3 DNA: TGTGCCAGTAGTAGGACAGGGGGCAGGGAGACCCAGTACTTC.

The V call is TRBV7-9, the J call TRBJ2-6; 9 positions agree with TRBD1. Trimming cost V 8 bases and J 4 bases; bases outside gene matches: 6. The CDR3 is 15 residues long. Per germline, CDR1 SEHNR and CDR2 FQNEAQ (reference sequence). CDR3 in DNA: TGTGCCAGCTTTCACAGGGGGCCAGGGGCCAACGTCCTGACTTTC. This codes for CASFHRGPGANVLTF.

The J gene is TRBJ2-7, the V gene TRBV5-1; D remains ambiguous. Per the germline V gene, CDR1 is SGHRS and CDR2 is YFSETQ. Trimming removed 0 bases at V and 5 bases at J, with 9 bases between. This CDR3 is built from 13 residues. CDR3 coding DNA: TGCGCCAGCAGCTTGGCAGTCGGAAACGAGCAGTACTTC. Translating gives CASSLAVGNEQYF.

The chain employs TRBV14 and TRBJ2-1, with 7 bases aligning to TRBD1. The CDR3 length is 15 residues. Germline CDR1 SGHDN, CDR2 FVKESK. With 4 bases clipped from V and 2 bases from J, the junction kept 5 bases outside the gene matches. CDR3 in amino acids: CASSLVGGPYNEQFF. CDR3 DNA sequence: TGTGCCAGCAGCCTGGTAGGGGGCCCCTACAATGAGCAGTTCTTC. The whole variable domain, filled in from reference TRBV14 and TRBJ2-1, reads EAGVTQFPSHSVIEKGQTVTLRCDPISGHDNLYWYRRVMGKEIKFLLHFVKESKQDESGMPNNRFLAERTGGTYSTLKVQPAELEDSGVYFCASSLVGGPYNEQFFGPGTRLTVL.

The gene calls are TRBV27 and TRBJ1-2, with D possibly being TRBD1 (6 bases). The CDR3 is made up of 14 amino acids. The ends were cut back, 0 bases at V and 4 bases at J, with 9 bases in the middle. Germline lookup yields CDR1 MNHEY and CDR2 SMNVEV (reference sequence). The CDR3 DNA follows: TGTGCCAGCAGTTTATCCGGGGGGCCCTATGGCTACACCTTC. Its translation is CASSLSGGPYGYTF.

CDR3 nucleotide sequence: TGTGCCAGCAGTTTACAGGGGGCGAACACCGGGGAGCTGTTTTTT. Its translation: CASSLQGANTGELFF. The V and J genes are TRBV6-5 and TRBJ2-2, with 8 positions matching TRBD1. Germline V lookup: CDR1 MNHEY, CDR2 SVGAGI. V lost 4 bases and J lost 0; bases outside the gene matches: 1. The length of the CDR3 is 15 residues.

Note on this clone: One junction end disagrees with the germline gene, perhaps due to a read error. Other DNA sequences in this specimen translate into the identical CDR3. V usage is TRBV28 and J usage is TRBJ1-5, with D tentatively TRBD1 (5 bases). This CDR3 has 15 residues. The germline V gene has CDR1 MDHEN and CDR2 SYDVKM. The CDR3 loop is CASRYLLRAGQPQHF. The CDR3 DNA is TGTGCTAGCAGATACTTACTCAGGGCTGGGCAGCCCCAGCATTTT.

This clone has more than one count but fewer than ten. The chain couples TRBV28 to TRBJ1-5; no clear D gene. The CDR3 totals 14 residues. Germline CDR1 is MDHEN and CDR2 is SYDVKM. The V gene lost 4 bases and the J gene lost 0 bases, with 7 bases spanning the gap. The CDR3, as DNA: TGTGCCAGCAGTTCATTCGGTAGCAATCAGCCCCAGCATTTT. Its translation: CASSSFGSNQPQHF. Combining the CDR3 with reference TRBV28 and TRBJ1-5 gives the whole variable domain DVKVTQSSRYLVKRTGEKVFLECVQDMDHENMFWYRQDPGLGLRLIYFSYDVKMKEKGDIPEGYSVSREKKERFSLILESASTNQTSMYLCASSSFGSNQPQHFGDGTRLSIL.

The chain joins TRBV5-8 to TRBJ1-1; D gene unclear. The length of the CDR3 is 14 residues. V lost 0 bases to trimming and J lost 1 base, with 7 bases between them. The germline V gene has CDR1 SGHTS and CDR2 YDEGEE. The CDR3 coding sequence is TGTGCCAGCAGCTTGGGACACCCGAACACTGAAGCTTTCTTT. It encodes CASSLGHPNTEAFF. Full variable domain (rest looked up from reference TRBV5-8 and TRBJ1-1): EAGVTQSPTHLIKTRGQQATLRCSPISGHTSVYWYQQALGLGLQFLLWYDEGEERNRGNFPPRFSGRQFPNYSSELNVNALELEDSALYLCASSLGHPNTEAFFGQGTRLTVV.

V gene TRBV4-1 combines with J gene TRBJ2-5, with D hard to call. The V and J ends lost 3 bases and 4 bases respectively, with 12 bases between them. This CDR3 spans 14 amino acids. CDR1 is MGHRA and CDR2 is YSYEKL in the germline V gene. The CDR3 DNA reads TGCGCCAGCAGCCATCGCCGGCCAGCAGAGACCCAGTACTTC. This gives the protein CASSHRRPAETQYF.

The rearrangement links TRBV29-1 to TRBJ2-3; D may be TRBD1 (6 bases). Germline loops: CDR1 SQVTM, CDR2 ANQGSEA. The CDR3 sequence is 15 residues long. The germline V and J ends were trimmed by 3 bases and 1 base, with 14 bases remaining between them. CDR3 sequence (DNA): TGCAGCGTTGATTTGGACAGCGGTCGCACAGATACGCAGTATTTT. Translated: CSVDLDSGRTDTQYF.

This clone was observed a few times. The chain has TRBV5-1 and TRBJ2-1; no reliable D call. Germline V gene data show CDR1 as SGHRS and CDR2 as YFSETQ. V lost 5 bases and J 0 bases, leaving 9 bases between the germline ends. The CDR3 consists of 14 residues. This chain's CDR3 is CASSGVSSYNEQFF. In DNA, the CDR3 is TGCGCCAGCAGTGGCGTCAGCTCCTACAATGAGCAGTTCTTC.

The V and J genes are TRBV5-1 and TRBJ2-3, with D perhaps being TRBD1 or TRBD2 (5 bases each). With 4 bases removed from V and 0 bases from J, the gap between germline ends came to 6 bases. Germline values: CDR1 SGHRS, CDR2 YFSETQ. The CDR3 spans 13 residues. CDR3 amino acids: CASSRDSTDTQYF. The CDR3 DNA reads TGCGCCAGCAGCCGGGACAGCACAGATACGCAGTATTTT.

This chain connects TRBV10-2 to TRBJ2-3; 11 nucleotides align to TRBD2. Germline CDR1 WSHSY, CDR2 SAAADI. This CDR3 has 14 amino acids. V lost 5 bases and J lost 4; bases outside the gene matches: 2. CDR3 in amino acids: CASSPSGRSDTQYF. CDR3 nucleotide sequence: TGCGCCAGCAGTCCTAGCGGGAGGTCAGATACGCAGTATTTT.

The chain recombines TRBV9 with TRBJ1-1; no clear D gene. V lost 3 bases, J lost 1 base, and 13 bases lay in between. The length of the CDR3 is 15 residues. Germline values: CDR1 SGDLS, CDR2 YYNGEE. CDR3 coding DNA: TGTGCCAGCAGCGAGGGAAGCGCTTCGAACACTGAAGCTTTCTTT. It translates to CASSEGSASNTEAFF. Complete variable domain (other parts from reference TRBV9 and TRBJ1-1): DSGVTQTPKHLITATGQRVTLRCSPRSGDLSVYWYQQSLDQGLQFLIQYYNGEERAKGNILERFSAQQFPDLHSELNLSSLELGDSALYFCASSEGSASNTEAFFGQGTRLTVV.

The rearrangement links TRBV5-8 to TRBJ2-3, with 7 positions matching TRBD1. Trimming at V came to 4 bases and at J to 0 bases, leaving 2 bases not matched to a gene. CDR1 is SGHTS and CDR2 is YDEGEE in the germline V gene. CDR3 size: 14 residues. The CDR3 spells CASSPTGSTDTQYF. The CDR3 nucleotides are TGTGCCAGCAGCCCGACAGGGAGCACAGATACGCAGTATTTT.